This TCR beta chain comes out of a study of shared clonotypes between healthy human individuals. Per the germline V gene, CDR1 is SEHNR and CDR2 is FQNEAQ (reference sequence). The CDR3 contains 14 residues. Trimming took 5 bases from V and 3 from J; bases not matched to a gene: 5. The assay was immunoSEQ multiplex PCR, and TCRdb's table has in-frame clones only and misses some. The repertoire includes about 1.4 million clones, over 95% of them detected once, and approximately 1.1% sits in the top ten. The sample consisted of naive CD4+ T cells sorted from blood. Subset indicated: CD45RA+ positively selected. This sequence was found in a man younger than 45 in good health. This chain uses TRBV7-9 with TRBJ2-5; TRBD2 matches 8 bases. The DNA for the CDR3 is TGTGCCAGCAGCGGGCCGACTAGCGAAGAGACCCAGTACTTC. Protein: CASSGPTSEETQYF. Full variable domain (outside the CDR3, taken from reference TRBV7-9 and TRBJ2-5): DTGVSQNPRHKITKRGQNVTFRCDPISEHNRLYWYRQTLGQGPEFLTYFQNEAQLEKSRLLSDRFSAERPKGSFSTLEIQRTEQGDSAMYLCASSGPTSEETQYFGPGTRLLVL.